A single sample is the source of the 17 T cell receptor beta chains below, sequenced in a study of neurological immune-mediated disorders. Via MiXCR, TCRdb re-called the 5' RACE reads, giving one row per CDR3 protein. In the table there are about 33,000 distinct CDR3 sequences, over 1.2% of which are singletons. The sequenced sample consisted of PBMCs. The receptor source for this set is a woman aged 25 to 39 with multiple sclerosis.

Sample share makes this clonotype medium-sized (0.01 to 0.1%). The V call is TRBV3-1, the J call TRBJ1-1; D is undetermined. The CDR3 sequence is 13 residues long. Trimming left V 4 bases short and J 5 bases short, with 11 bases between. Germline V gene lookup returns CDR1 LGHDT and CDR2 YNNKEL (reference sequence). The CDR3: CASSLDRGTEAFF. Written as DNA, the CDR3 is TGTGCCAGCAGCCTGGACCGAGGAACTGAAGCTTTCTTT.

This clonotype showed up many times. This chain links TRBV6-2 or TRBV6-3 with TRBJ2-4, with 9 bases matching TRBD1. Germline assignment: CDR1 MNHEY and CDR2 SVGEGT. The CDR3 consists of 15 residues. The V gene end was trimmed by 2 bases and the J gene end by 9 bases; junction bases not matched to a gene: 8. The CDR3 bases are TGTGCCAGCAGTTACGCGGGACAGGGAAGGGGCATTCAGTACTTC. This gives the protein CASSYAGQGRGIQYF.

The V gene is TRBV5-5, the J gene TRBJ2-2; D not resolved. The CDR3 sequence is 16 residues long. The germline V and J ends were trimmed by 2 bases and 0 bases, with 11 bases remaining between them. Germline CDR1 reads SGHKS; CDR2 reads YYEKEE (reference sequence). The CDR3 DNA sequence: TGTGCCAGCAGCTTTGGGGTCAGGACGAACACCGGGGAGCTGTTTTTT. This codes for CASSFGVRTNTGELFF. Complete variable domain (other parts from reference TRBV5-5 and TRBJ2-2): DAGVTQSPTHLIKTRGQQVTLRCSPISGHKSVSWYQQVLGQGPQFIFQYYEKEERGRGNFPDRFSARQFPNYSSELNVNALLLGDSALYLCASSFGVRTNTGELFFGEGSRLTVL.

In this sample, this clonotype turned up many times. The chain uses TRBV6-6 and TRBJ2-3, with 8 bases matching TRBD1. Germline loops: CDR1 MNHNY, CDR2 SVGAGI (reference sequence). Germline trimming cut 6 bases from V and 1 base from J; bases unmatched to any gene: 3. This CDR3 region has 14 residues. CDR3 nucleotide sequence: TGTGCCAGCAGAAGGACAGGGCGCACAGATACGCAGTATTTT. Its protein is CASRRTGRTDTQYF.

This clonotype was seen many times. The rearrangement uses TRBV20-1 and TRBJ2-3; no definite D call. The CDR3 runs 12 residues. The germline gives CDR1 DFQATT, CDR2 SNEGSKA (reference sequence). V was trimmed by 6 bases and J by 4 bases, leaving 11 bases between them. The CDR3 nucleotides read TGCAGTGCCCACGTTTTTTCAGATACGCAGTATTTT. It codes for CSAHVFSDTQYF.

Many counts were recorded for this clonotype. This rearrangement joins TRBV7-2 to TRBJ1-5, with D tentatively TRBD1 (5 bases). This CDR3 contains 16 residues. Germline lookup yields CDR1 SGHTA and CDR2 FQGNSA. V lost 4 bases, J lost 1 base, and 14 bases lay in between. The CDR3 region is CASSSAGRQSNQPQHF. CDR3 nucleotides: TGTGCCAGCAGCTCCGCGGGACGCCAGAGCAATCAGCCCCAGCATTTT.

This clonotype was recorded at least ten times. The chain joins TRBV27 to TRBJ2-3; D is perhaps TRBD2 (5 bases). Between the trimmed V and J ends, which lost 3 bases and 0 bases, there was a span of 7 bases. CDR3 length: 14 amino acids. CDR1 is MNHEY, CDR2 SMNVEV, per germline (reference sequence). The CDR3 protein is CASSFTRSTDTQYF. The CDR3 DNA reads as TGTGCCAGCAGTTTTACTAGAAGCACAGATACGCAGTATTTT.

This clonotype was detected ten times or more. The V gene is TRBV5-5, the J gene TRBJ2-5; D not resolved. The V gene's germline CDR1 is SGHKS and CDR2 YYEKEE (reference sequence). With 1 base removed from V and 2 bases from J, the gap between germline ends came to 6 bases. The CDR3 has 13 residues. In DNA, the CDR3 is TGTGCCAGCAGCTTGTCCCATCAAGAGACCCAGTACTTC. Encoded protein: CASSLSHQETQYF.

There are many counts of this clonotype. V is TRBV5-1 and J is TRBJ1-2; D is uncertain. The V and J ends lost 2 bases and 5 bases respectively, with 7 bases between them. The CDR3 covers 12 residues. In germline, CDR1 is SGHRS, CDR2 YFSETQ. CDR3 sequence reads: CASSFGEYGYTF. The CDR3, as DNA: TGCGCCAGCAGCTTCGGGGAATATGGCTACACCTTC. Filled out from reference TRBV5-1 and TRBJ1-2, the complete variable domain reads KAGVTQTPRYLIKTRGQQVTLSCSPISGHRSVSWYQQTPGQGLQFLFEYFSETQRNKGNFPGRFSGRQFSNSRSEMNVSTLELGDSALYLCASSFGEYGYTFGSGTRLTVV.

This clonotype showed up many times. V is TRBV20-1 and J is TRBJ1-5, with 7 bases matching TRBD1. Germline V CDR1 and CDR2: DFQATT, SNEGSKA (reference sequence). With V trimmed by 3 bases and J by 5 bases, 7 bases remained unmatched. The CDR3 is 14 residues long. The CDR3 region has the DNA TGCAGTGCTAGGGACGGACAGGCCTATCAGCCCCAGCATTTT. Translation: CSARDGQAYQPQHF.

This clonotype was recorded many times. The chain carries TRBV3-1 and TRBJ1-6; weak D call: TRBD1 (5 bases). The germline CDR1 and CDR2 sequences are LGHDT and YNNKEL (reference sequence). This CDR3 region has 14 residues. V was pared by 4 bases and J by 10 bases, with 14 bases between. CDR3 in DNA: TGTGCCAGCAGCCCCCGGGGCCGGTGGTCACCCCTCCACTTT. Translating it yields CASSPRGRWSPLHF.

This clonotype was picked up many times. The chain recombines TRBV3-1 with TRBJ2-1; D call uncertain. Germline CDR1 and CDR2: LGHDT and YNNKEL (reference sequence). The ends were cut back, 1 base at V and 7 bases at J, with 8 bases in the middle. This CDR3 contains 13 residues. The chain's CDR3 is CASSQVIGNEQFF. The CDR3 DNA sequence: TGTGCCAGCAGCCAAGTTATTGGGAATGAGCAGTTCTTC.

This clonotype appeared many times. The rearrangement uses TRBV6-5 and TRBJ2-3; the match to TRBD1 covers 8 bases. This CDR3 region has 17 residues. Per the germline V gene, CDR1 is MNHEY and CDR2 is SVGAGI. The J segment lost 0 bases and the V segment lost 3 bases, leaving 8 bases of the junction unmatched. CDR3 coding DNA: TGTGCCAGCAGTTATTCGACAGGGGCCCCTAGCACAGATACGCAGTATTTT. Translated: CASSYSTGAPSTDTQYF.

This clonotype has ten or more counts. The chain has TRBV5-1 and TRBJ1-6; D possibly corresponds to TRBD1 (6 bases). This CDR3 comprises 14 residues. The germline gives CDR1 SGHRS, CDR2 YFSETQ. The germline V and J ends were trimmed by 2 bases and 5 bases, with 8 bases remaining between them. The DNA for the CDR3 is TGCGCCAGCAGCTTAGACAGGAATAATTCACCCCTCCACTTT. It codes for CASSLDRNNSPLHF.

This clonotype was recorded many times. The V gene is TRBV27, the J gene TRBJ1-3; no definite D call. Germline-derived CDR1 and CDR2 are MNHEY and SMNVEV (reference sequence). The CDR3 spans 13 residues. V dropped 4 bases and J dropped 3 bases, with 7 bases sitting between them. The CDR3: CASSSGIGNTIYF. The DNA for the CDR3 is TGTGCCAGCAGTTCCGGAATTGGAAACACCATATATTTT.

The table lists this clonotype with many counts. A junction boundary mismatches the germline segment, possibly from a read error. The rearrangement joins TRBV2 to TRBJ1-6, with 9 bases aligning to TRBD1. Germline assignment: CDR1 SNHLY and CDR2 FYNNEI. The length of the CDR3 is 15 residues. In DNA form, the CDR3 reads TGTGCCAGCAGAGAAGGACAGGGGTATAATTCACCCCTCCACTTT. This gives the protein CASREGQGYNSPLHF.

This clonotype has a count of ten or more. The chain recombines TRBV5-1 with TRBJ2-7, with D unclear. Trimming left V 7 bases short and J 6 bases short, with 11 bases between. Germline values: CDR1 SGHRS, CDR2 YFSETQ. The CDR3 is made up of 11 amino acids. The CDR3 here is CASSTSGEQYF. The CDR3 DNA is TGCGCCAGCTCTACCTCCGGCGAGCAGTACTTC.